These T cell receptor beta chains were read from a single sample in a study of cytomegalovirus exposure and HLA in healthy donors. Produced via immunoSEQ multiplex PCR; TCRdb's table is partial and in-frame only. This table has 190,000 or so clones, 80% appearing once. Input material: PBMCs. The receptors shown here come from a boy younger than 18 in good health and CMV-seronegative. CDR3s include the opening cysteine and the closing phenylalanine or tryptophan.

J	V	CDR3
TRBJ2-1	TRBV9	CASSGDNEQFF
TRBJ2-2	TRBV19	CASSIDLEGSLFF
TRBJ2-2	TRBV11-2	CASSLGTGYRTGELFF
TRBJ1-1	TRBV30	CAYEGHRDTEAFF
TRBJ1-2	TRBV7-2	CASSLVRAGRGYTF
TRBJ1-1	TRBV29-1	CSVWDRNTEAFF
TRBJ2-3	TRBV15	CATSKRDRSTDTQYF
TRBJ1-1	TRBV5-8	CASSEGQTNTEAFF
TRBJ2-7	TRBV4-1	CASSQVGRRDRGTEQYF
TRBJ1-5	TRBV9	CASSVGPFNQPQHF
TRBJ1-1	TRBV9	CASQRDLSTEAFF
TRBJ1-3	TRBV18	CASSPVGTAGNTIYF
TRBJ1-2	TRBV4-1	CASSQVGASGYGYTF
TRBJ1-1	TRBV30	CAWSRQGVTEAFF
TRBJ2-3	TRBV7-2	CASSLVFRTGTDTQYF
TRBJ1-4	TRBV19	CASSMSGGTNEKLFF
TRBJ2-7	TRBV6-5	CASSYPGTYEQYF
TRBJ2-3	TRBV6-1	CASSEVGGGAMDTQYF
TRBJ1-4	TRBV9	CASSVAGSTNEKLFF
TRBJ2-3	TRBV7-3	CASSFDGLSSDTQYF
TRBJ1-1	TRBV13	CASSLGGEGGRRAFF
TRBJ2-7	TRBV6-5	CASSWAADSYEQYF
TRBJ1-1	TRBV19	CASSIAGMNTEAFF
TRBJ1-5	TRBV6-6	CASLFQSNQPQHF